This T cell receptor beta chain was sequenced for a study of T cells after yellow fever vaccination. This CDR3 comprises 16 residues. In germline, CDR1 is DFQATT, CDR2 SNEGSKA (reference sequence). After removal of 6 bases from V and 4 bases from J, the junction contained 10 bases not matched to a gene. The sample holds a few counts of this clonotype. Template switching with 5'RACE generated the TCR cDNA and added a universal primer site and UMIs. TCRdb processed the 5' RACE reads anew with MiXCR; each CDR3 protein has one entry. Of hundreds of thousands of distinct CDR3 sequences in the sample, roughly 8.7% were seen once.

J is TRBJ2-2 and V is TRBV20-1; 11 bases are a match to TRBD1. This TCR was sampled from a man aged 18 to 29 who received the YFV17D yellow fever vaccine. The material was PBMCs, obtained on the day of the first yellow fever vaccination. The CDR3 DNA sequence: TGCAGTGCCACGGACAGGGGGCAGTCGGGCACCGGGGAGCTGTTTTTT. Translation gives CSATDRGQSGTGELFF.